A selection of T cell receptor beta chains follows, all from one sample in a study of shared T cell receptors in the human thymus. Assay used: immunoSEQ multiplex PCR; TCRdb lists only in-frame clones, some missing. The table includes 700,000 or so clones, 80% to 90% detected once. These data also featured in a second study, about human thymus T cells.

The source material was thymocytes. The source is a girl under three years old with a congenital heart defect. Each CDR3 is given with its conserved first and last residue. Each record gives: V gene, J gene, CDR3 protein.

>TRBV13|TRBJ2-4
CASSSGTSGSIAKNIQYF
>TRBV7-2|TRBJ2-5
CASSPEVRDRRQETQYF
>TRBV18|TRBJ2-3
CASSPAGPPSTDTQYF
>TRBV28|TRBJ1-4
CASRLKYTHLALDEKLFF
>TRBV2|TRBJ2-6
CASSGGQGRNHSGANVLTF
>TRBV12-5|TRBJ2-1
CASGLGLRGGADEQFF
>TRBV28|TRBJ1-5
CASSFTKRDRGRQPQHF
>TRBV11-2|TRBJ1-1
CASSPANTNTEAFF
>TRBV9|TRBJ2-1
CASSARWDSGNNEQFF
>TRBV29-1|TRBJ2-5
CSVVQGRGETQYF
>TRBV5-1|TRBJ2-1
CASSPEDSYNEQFF
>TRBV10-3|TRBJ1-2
CAISAKRTNYGYTF
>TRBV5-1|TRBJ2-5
CASSLGSGMETQYF
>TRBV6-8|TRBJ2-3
CASTYGYF
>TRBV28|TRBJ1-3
CASSYTEPGNTIYF
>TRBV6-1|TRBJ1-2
CASRQQGAFGYTF
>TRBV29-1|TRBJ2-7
CSVEVGEPLGYEQYF
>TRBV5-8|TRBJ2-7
CASSSSGYEQYF
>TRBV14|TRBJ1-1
CASRPNRRTDLLNTEAFF
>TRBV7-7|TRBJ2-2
CASSLGGGSGGNTGELFF
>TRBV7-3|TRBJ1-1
CASSGLLRRGTEAFF
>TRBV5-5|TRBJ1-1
CASSLIPGGLNTEAFF
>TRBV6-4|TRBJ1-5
CASSQTPNQPQHF
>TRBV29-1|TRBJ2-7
CSVFGTGGSYEQYF
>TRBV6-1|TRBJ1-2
CASTTGSFQGYTF
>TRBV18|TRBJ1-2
CASSPNEEGRLGGYTF
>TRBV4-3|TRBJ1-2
CASSQGLFGAGYRSNYGYTF
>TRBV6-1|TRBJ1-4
CASSDGGVRGEKLFF
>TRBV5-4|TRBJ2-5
CASSGGDRGRETQYF
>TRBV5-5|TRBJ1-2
CASSAEGRGYTF
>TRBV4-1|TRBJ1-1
CARLLKNSEAFF
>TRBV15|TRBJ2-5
CATSVETGGETQYF
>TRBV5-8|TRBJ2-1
CASRALAGTHNEQFF
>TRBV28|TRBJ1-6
CASSFYRGNSPLHF
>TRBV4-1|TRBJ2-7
CASSQDTGTAYEQYF
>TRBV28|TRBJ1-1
CASSFGPPDSMNTEAFF
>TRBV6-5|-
CASSYRPQTYEQYF
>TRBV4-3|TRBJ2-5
CASSQTPRNPSGGPRETQYF
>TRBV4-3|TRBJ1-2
CASSQGIDRGFRNYGYTF
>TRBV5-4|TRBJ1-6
CASSLHGAAANSPLHF
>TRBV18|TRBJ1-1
CASTADRGRGRTEAFF
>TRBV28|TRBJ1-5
CASRLSGTYSNQPQHF